This T cell receptor beta chain was profiled in a study of cytomegalovirus exposure and HLA in healthy donors. V lost 6 bases and J 2 bases, leaving 11 bases between the germline ends. CDR3 length equals 14 residues. CDR1 is KGHSH and CDR2 is LQKENI in the germline V gene. The PCR used 60 Vbeta and 13 Jbeta primers. Here immunoSEQ multiplex PCR was the method, and the copy in TCRdb shows in-frame clones only, minus some. The table includes roughly 190,000 clones, approximately 83% detected once. This rearrangement joins TRBV18 to TRBJ2-1; no clear D. The sample comprised PBMCs. The sequence was collected from a woman in her forties or fifties in good health and CMV-seropositive. The CDR3, as DNA: TGTGCCAGCTCCCCAAGTCCGGCCTACAATGAGCAGTTCTTC. It codes for CASSPSPAYNEQFF.